This T cell receptor (beta chain) was sequenced for a study of cytomegalovirus exposure and HLA in healthy donors. At the level of the study: The same platform as the approximately 670 first-cohort repertoires was used for the 120 validation repertoires, a later analysis reported. Overall study findings and caveats: According to a subsequent analysis, TCR clusters from the first cohort were inclined to appear together in the roughly 120 validation repertoires.

Some clones are missing from TCRdb's copy, which holds only in-frame ones; the method was immunoSEQ multiplex PCR. The sample carries a few hundred thousand clones, about 89% recorded once. This clone was seen only once. The antigen is unknown. Donors came from a validation cohort of some 130 subjects, distinct from the first 666-subject cohort. This CDR3 has 15 residues. J lost 2 bases, V lost 4 bases, and 7 bases had no gene match. Per germline, CDR1 SGHTS and CDR2 YDEGEE. Sequencing was performed on PBMCs. The rearrangement links TRBV5-8 to TRBJ2-5; 8 nucleotides align to TRBD2. The TCR was taken from a woman younger than 30 in good health and CMV-seronegative. CDR3 region: CASSPIERGQETQYF. The CDR3 DNA sequence: TGTGCCAGCAGCCCAATTGAGCGGGGGCAAGAGACCCAGTACTTC.